The 10 T cell receptor beta chains below were found in one sample sequenced in a study of response to subunit inactivated influenza vaccine. Each CDR3 protein gets one entry after TCRdb re-called the RT-PCR reads with MiXCR. The sample carries 450,000 to 600,000 distinct CDR3 sequences, approximately 7.1% recorded once. Sequencing used PBMCs from blood, obtained around 25 months after vaccination. All receptors come from a man in his fifties or sixties who received an inactivated influenza vaccine.

This clonotype came up a few times. This chain uses TRBV7-2 with TRBJ1-6; no clear D. This CDR3 has 15 amino acids. The ends were cut back, 2 bases at V and 6 bases at J, with 11 bases in the middle. Germline CDR1 and CDR2: SGHTA and FQGNSA. The CDR3 protein is CASSLRRTINSPLHF. As DNA, the CDR3 is TGTGCCAGCAGCTTACGAAGGACGATTAATTCACCCCTCCACTTT.

This clonotype has a handful of counts. V and J are TRBV18 and TRBJ2-7; the D is unclear. V was clipped by 1 base and J by 5 bases, with 9 bases between them. CDR1 is KGHSH and CDR2 is LQKENI in the germline V gene. The CDR3 consists of 13 residues. In nucleotides, the CDR3 is TGTGCCAGCTCACCACAGGGTTCTCACGAGCAGTACTTC. It translates to CASSPQGSHEQYF.

This chain links TRBV30 with TRBJ2-1; 9 nucleotides align to TRBD2. After removal of 4 bases from V and 1 base from J, the junction contained 5 bases not matched to a gene. Germline CDR1 and CDR2: GTSNPN and SVGIG (reference sequence). This CDR3 spans 15 amino acids. The chain's CDR3 is CAWTYAGGSYNEQFF. Written as DNA, the CDR3 is TGTGCCTGGACTTATGCGGGGGGGTCCTACAATGAGCAGTTCTTC.

This clonotype occurred a few times. The chain couples TRBV15 to TRBJ2-5; no clear D gene. Per germline, CDR1 LNHNV and CDR2 YYDKDF (reference sequence). This CDR3 spans 13 amino acids. Trimming left V 0 bases short and J 2 bases short, with 4 bases between. CDR3 region: CATSREQQETQYF. The CDR3 DNA follows: TGTGCCACCAGCAGAGAACAGCAAGAGACCCAGTACTTC. The complete variable domain, with remaining parts taken from reference TRBV15 and TRBJ2-5, reads DAMVIQNPRYQVTQFGKPVTLSCSQTLNHNVMYWYQQKSSQAPKLLFHYYDKDFNNEADTPDNFQSRRPNTSFCFLDIRSPGLGDTAMYLCATSREQQETQYFGPGTRLLVL.

Turning to this clonotype: Compared with germline, one end of the junction differs, possibly owing to a read error. The chain combines TRBV12-3 or TRBV12-4 with TRBJ2-5, with 9 nucleotides matching TRBD1. CDR3 length equals 13 residues. CDR3 sequence reads: CASSTGGQETEYF. CDR3 coding DNA: TGTGCCAGCAGTACAGGGGGCCAAGAGACCGAGTACTTC.

This clonotype was seen more than once but under ten times. This chain joins TRBV13 and TRBJ2-7; 14 bases fit TRBD2. Germline V gives CDR1 PRHDT, CDR2 FYEKMQ (reference sequence). This CDR3 spans 16 amino acids. V shed 5 bases, J shed 1 base, and the junction held 4 bases outside the gene matches. Written as DNA, the CDR3 is TGTGCCAGCAGCAATAGACTAGCGGGGGGGTCCTACGAGCAGTACTTC. It encodes CASSNRLAGGSYEQYF.

This clonotype was detected a few times. This rearrangement joins TRBV9 to TRBJ2-5; the D gene is possibly TRBD2 (6 bases). V was shortened by 9 bases and J by 3 bases, with 21 bases between the two germline ends. The germline V gene encodes CDR1 SGDLS and CDR2 YYNGEE. The CDR3 covers 15 residues. This CDR3 is CATAVAGGLEETQYF. CDR3 sequence (DNA): TGTGCCACGGCCGTGGCAGGAGGGTTGGAAGAGACCCAGTACTTC.

This clonotype was recorded a few times. The chain recombines TRBV20-1 with TRBJ1-2; 7 positions match TRBD1. V gave up 2 bases and J gave up 2 bases; unmatched junction bases: 8. The CDR3 totals 15 residues. The germline gives CDR1 DFQATT, CDR2 SNEGSKA (reference sequence). CDR3 DNA: TGCAGTGCTAGATTGCCGGGACAGAAGAACTATGGCTACACCTTC. Translating it yields CSARLPGQKNYGYTF.

The chain is built from TRBV7-9 and TRBJ2-7, with D perhaps matching TRBD2 (5 bases). This CDR3 is built from 14 residues. V was clipped by 5 bases and J by 2 bases, with 13 bases between them. Germline-derived CDR1 and CDR2 are SEHNR and FQNEAQ (reference sequence). CDR3: CASSPTTGAYEQYF. Written as DNA, the CDR3 is TGTGCCAGCAGCCCGACTACTGGAGCCTACGAGCAGTACTTC.

This clonotype was counted between two and nine times. The chain links TRBV12-3 or TRBV12-4 to TRBJ1-3; D may be TRBD1 (5 bases). The germline V and J ends were trimmed by 5 bases and 7 bases, with 15 bases remaining between them. This CDR3 comprises 14 residues. The CDR3 nucleotides read TGTGCCAGCAGTCCGGGGCAAGGGAGTAACACCATATATTTT. Amino acid sequence: CASSPGQGSNTIYF.